The 20 T cell receptor beta chains below all came from one sample that was sequenced in a study of T-cell reconstitution after alpha-beta-depleted transplantation in children. A library of TCRbeta sequences, prepared with unique molecular identifiers, was generated. TCRdb passed the PCR reads through MiXCR, listing each CDR3 protein once. The sample consists of 300,000 to 400,000 distinct CDR3 sequences, 15% to 20% of them appearing once. The sample was PBMCs, mostly from graft donor cells, taken 360 days after TCRalphabeta/CD19-depleted stem cell transplant. These receptors were obtained from a male patient aged 2-10 years who had a stem cell transplant for acute lymphoblastic leukemia, so the T cells may come from the graft donor.

The rearrangement links TRBV6-5 to TRBJ1-5, with D perhaps TRBD1 (5 bases). CDR1 is MNHEY, CDR2 SVGAGI, per germline. This CDR3 has 16 amino acids. Between the trimmed V and J ends, which lost 2 bases and 0 bases, there was a span of 11 bases. CDR3 DNA: TGTGCCAGCAGTTACGGGGCACCGTATAGCAATCAGCCCCAGCATTTT. Translated, it gives CASSYGAPYSNQPQHF.

This clonotype occurred a few times. The chain combines TRBV20-1 with TRBJ1-5; a weak D match, TRBD1 (6 bases). Trimming cost V 5 bases and J 4 bases, with 6 bases left between them. The CDR3 runs to 11 residues. CDR1 is DFQATT, CDR2 SNEGSKA, per germline (reference sequence). Written as DNA, the CDR3 is TGCAGTGCTCAGGGGAATCAGCCCCAGCATTTT. Translating it yields CSAQGNQPQHF.

The J gene is TRBJ2-1, the V gene TRBV6-5, with D possibly matching TRBD1 (6 bases). V was pared by 2 bases and J by 4 bases, with 12 bases between. CDR1 and CDR2 (germline): MNHEY, SVGAGI. CDR3 size: 15 residues. The chain's CDR3 is CASSYRGSYYNEQFF. In DNA form, the CDR3 reads TGTGCCAGCAGTTACAGGGGGTCCTATTACAATGAGCAGTTCTTC.

The genes are TRBV4-3 and TRBJ2-1; no reliable D call. The CDR3 runs to 14 residues. Germline V CDR1 and CDR2: LGHNA, YSLEER. Trimming stripped 1 base from V and 5 bases from J, with 9 bases between. The CDR3 protein is CASSQGRNDNEQFF. The CDR3 DNA follows: TGCGCCAGCAGCCAAGGACGGAATGACAATGAGCAGTTCTTC.

The V gene is TRBV10-2, the J gene TRBJ1-5; tentatively, D is TRBD1 (6 bases). Germline CDR1 reads WSHSY; CDR2 reads SAAADI. The V and J ends lost 0 bases and 1 base respectively, with 10 bases between them. The CDR3 contains 16 residues. Written as DNA, the CDR3 is TGCGCCAGCAGTGAGTCGACGCAGGGGAGCAATCAGCCCCAGCATTTT. Protein sequence: CASSESTQGSNQPQHF.

The rearrangement uses TRBV30 and TRBJ1-1; TRBD1 matches at 8 bases. J was trimmed by 3 bases and V by 3 bases; bases with no gene match: 3. Germline V gives CDR1 GTSNPN, CDR2 SVGIG (reference sequence). This CDR3 has 13 residues. The CDR3 loop reads CAWSEDRDTEAFF. The CDR3 nucleotides read TGTGCCTGGAGCGAGGACAGGGACACTGAAGCTTTCTTT.

The CDR3 region has the DNA TGTGCCAGCAGCCTCTACACGGGGAACGAGCAGTACTTC. It translates to CASSLYTGNEQYF. The rearrangement joins TRBV5-5 to TRBJ2-7, with a weak D call TRBD2 (5 bases). Germline CDR1 SGHKS, CDR2 YYEKEE (reference sequence). V was clipped by 4 bases and J by 5 bases, with 13 bases between them. CDR3 length: 13 residues.

The rearrangement joins TRBV7-8 to TRBJ2-7; D is uncertain. The V end was cut by 2 bases, the J end by 3 bases, with 11 bases between. Germline V gives CDR1 SGHVS, CDR2 FQNEAQ. The CDR3 is 14 amino acids. The CDR3: CASSLWGNDYEQYF. In DNA form, the CDR3 reads TGTGCCAGCAGCTTATGGGGAAACGACTACGAGCAGTACTTC.

As regards this clonotype: Sequence at one end of the junction differs from germline and may be a read error. The rearrangement links TRBV7-7 to TRBJ2-5; D not certain. The germline gives CDR1 SSHAT, CDR2 FNYEAQ (reference sequence). This CDR3 spans 15 amino acids. CDR3 DNA sequence: TGTGCTAGCAGCTCCTCACCTCAGAGGCACGAGACCCAGTACTTC. Translation: CASSSSPQRHETQYF.

In this sample, this clonotype turned up a few times. The J gene is TRBJ2-1, the V gene TRBV4-3, with D perhaps TRBD2 (6 bases). Germline lookup yields CDR1 LGHNA and CDR2 YSLEER. Between the trimmed V and J ends, which lost 0 bases and 3 bases, there was a span of 15 bases. The CDR3 consists of 17 residues. CDR3 protein: CASSQDLGGANYNEQFF. The DNA for the CDR3 is TGCGCCAGCAGCCAAGATCTCGGGGGAGCCAACTACAATGAGCAGTTCTTC.

In its sample, this clonotype was seen a few times. The junction departs from the called germline gene at one end, perhaps through a read error. V and J are TRBV4-2 and TRBJ1-4; no clear D gene. The V gene's germline CDR1 is LGHNA and CDR2 YNFKEQ. The CDR3 extends over 14 amino acids. CDR3 coding DNA: TGCGCCAGCAGCCAATACTTTGGGGATGAAAAACTGTTTTTT. Amino acids: CASSQYFGDEKLFF.

J is TRBJ2-2 and V is TRBV29-1; D not certain. The V gene lost 1 base and the J gene lost 6 bases, with 6 bases spanning the gap. The CDR3 consists of 12 residues. Per germline, CDR1 SQVTM and CDR2 ANQGSEA. The CDR3 coding sequence is TGCAGCGTTGAAGTCCGACCCGGGGAGCTGTTTTTT. Translation: CSVEVRPGELFF.

This clonotype was seen a few times. The rearrangement joins TRBV15 to TRBJ1-5; a possible D gene is TRBD1 (5 bases). The germline V and J ends were trimmed by 3 bases and 7 bases, with 10 bases remaining between them. The CDR3 totals 13 residues. Germline V CDR1 and CDR2: LNHNV, YYDKDF (reference sequence). This CDR3 reads CATSRDTRQPQHF. For the CDR3, the DNA is TGTGCCACCAGCAGGGACACGAGGCAGCCCCAGCATTTT.

CDR3 coding DNA: TGTGCCAGCGCGGTGGGGTGGAGGGACAATGAGCAGTTCTTC. Its protein product is CASAVGWRDNEQFF. The V call is TRBV6-2 or TRBV6-3, the J call TRBJ2-1; a possible D gene is TRBD2 (6 bases). V was shortened by 8 bases and J by 5 bases, with 16 bases between the two germline ends. Germline CDR1 reads MNHEY; CDR2 reads SVGEGT. The CDR3 spans 14 residues.

This clonotype was seen only a few times. J is TRBJ1-1 and V is TRBV10-3; maybe TRBD1 (5 bases). Germline-derived CDR1 and CDR2 are ENHRY and SYGVKD. V was shortened by 0 bases and J by 4 bases, with 6 bases between the two germline ends. The length of the CDR3 is 13 residues. The CDR3 loop is CAISESGPTEAFF. CDR3 coding DNA: TGTGCCATCAGTGAGTCGGGACCCACTGAAGCTTTCTTT.

This clonotype was detected many times. The chain carries TRBV2 and TRBJ2-3; the match to TRBD1 covers 8 bases. V shed 2 bases and J 1 base; nucleotides not matched to a gene: 2. The CDR3 length is 15 residues. Per germline, CDR1 SNHLY and CDR2 FYNNEI. The CDR3 sequence: CASSEPGQGTDTQYF. Here the CDR3 DNA reads TGTGCCAGCAGTGAACCGGGACAGGGCACAGATACGCAGTATTTT. Using reference TRBV2 and TRBJ2-3 for the parts outside the CDR3, the full variable domain is EPEVTQTPSHQVTQMGQEVILRCVPISNHLYFYWYRQILGQKVEFLVSFYNNEISEKSEIFDDQFSVERPDGSNFTLKIRSTKLEDSAMYFCASSEPGQGTDTQYFGPGTRLTVL.

The V gene is TRBV5-1, the J gene TRBJ2-7, with 7 positions matching TRBD2. The germline gives CDR1 SGHRS, CDR2 YFSETQ. This CDR3 is 15 amino acids long. V lost 4 bases, J lost 3 bases, and 10 bases stayed unmatched. The CDR3 is CASSPNAGANYEQYF. The CDR3 nucleotides are TGCGCCAGCAGCCCAAACGCGGGAGCCAACTACGAGCAGTACTTC.

The chain links TRBV7-9 to TRBJ1-2; D gene unclear. Germline V gives CDR1 SEHNR, CDR2 FQNEAQ (reference sequence). The V gene lost 1 base and the J gene lost 0 bases, with 6 bases spanning the gap. This CDR3 contains 14 residues. CDR3 DNA sequence: TGTGCCAGCAGCTTAGGGCGAGCTAACTATGGCTACACCTTC. This gives the protein CASSLGRANYGYTF.

This clonotype was seen a handful of times. The chain carries TRBV28 and TRBJ2-2; D not certain. The CDR3 contains 15 residues. The V and J ends lost 1 base and 1 base respectively, with 7 bases between them. Germline-derived CDR1 and CDR2 are MDHEN and SYDVKM. This chain's CDR3 is CASSLFGLNTGELFF. The CDR3 nucleotides are TGTGCCAGCAGTTTATTCGGATTGAACACCGGGGAGCTGTTTTTT.

CDR3 protein: CASSGRTHTGELFF. DNA of the CDR3: TGTGCCAGCAGCGGGAGGACCCACACCGGGGAGCTGTTTTTT. The rearrangement links TRBV6-2 or TRBV6-3 to TRBJ2-2, with 7 bases fitting TRBD2. J was trimmed by 3 bases and V by 6 bases; bases with no gene match: 4. CDR1 and CDR2 (germline): MNHEY, SVGEGT. The CDR3 consists of 14 residues.